The 27 T cell receptor beta chains below come from one sample, sequenced in a study of metastatic and nonmetastatic thyroid tumors. TCRdb recomputed clones from the PCR reads via MiXCR. The sample contains tens of thousands of clones, roughly 26% of which appear only once. Nobody among the patients had been given any treatment before thyroid surgery. Source material: blood. These receptors all come from a female donor with papillary thyroid cancer or a benign thyroid nodule (not recorded which). Some clones in this sample may be carry-over from other donors' samples.

This clone was detected ten times or more. The rearrangement uses TRBV20-1 and TRBJ2-5, with a possible D match to TRBD2 (5 bases). Germline values: CDR1 DFQATT, CDR2 SNEGSKA (reference sequence). This CDR3 region has 13 residues. Trimming stripped 3 bases from V and 4 bases from J, with 12 bases between. In nucleotides, the CDR3 is TGCAGTGCTAGTCTTCGGGGTGTAGAGACCCAGTACTTC. Protein product: CSASLRGVETQYF.

A single count supports this clone. The junction departs from germline at one end; a sequencing error may be responsible. Other DNA sequences from this sample encode an identical CDR3 as well. The rearrangement joins TRBV20-1 to TRBJ2-4; the match to TRBD1 covers 7 bases. CDR3 length: 15 amino acids. Germline CDR1 reads DFQATT; CDR2 reads SNEGSKA (reference sequence). The CDR3 DNA reads as TGCAGTACCCACAGGGGCTTTCTAGCCAAGAACATTCAGTACTTC. Translation gives CSTHRGFLAKNIQYF.

This clone was counted between two and nine times. The rearrangement joins TRBV7-2 to TRBJ2-2; D is undetermined. Trimming stripped 7 bases from V and 1 base from J, with 4 bases between. CDR1 and CDR2 from the germline V gene are SGHTA and FQGNSA. CDR3 length equals 12 residues. The CDR3 nucleotides read TGTGCCAGCACCGAGAACACCGGGGAGCTGTTTTTT. It yields the protein CASTENTGELFF.

About this clone itself: Mismatch with germline at one junction end may stem from a read error. The chain is built from TRBV20-1 and TRBJ2-1; 10 bases agree with TRBD2. The CDR3 length is 16 residues. Germline CDR1 and CDR2: DFQATT and SNEGSKA (reference sequence). CDR3 bases: TGCAGTTCTAGACACGCCCCCAATACTAGCGGGAACGAGCAGTTCTTC. Its protein is CSSRHAPNTSGNEQFF.

Ten or more counts support this clone. This chain joins TRBV27 and TRBJ1-5; D uncertain. Between the trimmed V and J ends, which lost 0 bases and 6 bases, there was a span of 6 bases. Germline assignment: CDR1 MNHEY and CDR2 SMNVEV (reference sequence). The CDR3 is made up of 13 amino acids. CDR3 amino acids: CASSLSPRQPQHF. DNA for the CDR3: TGTGCCAGCAGTTTATCTCCCCGTCAGCCCCAGCATTTT.

Concerning this clone: The junction differs from germline at one of its ends, possibly a read error. This chain links TRBV6-1 with TRBJ2-1, with 16 bases aligning to TRBD2. Germline-derived CDR1 and CDR2 are MNHNS and SASEGT. The CDR3 runs 16 residues. CDR3 sequence (DNA): TGTGCCAGGGGACTAGCGGGGGGGATCGTATCTGGTGAGCAGTTATTC. Its translation is CARGLAGGIVSGEQLF.

V usage is TRBV19 and J usage is TRBJ2-7; 7 positions agree with TRBD2. The length of the CDR3 is 14 residues. The germline V gene encodes CDR1 LNHDA and CDR2 SQIVND (reference sequence). The V segment lost 4 bases and the J segment 2 bases; nucleotides outside the gene matches: 5. For the CDR3, the DNA is TGTGCCAGTAGTAATCGAGGGAGGGCCTACGAGCAGTACTTC. The encoded protein is CASSNRGRAYEQYF.

This clone has a count of ten or more. V gene TRBV28 combines with J gene TRBJ1-4, with D perhaps TRBD1 (6 bases). Germline-derived CDR1 and CDR2 are MDHEN and SYDVKM. CDR3 length: 18 amino acids. V lost 5 bases and J 8 bases, leaving 27 bases between the germline ends. The CDR3 DNA follows: TGTGCCAGCAGTCTTACAACCGGGACAAGCTCATATGGGGAAAAACTGTTTTTT. This gives the protein CASSLTTGTSSYGEKLFF.

This clone was seen many times. The same CDR3 can be traced to other DNA sequences in this sample. The V and J genes are TRBV29-1 and TRBJ2-3; the match to TRBD2 covers 8 bases. CDR1 and CDR2 from the germline V gene are SQVTM and ANQGSEA. V trimming: 7 bases; J trimming: 3 bases; junction bases outside the gene matches: 12. The CDR3 covers 15 residues. The CDR3 sequence is CSGAGVGGRTDTQYF. The CDR3 DNA is TGCAGCGGCGCAGGAGTTGGCGGGAGGACAGATACGCAGTATTTT.

On this clone itself: Sequence at one end of the junction differs from germline and may be a read error. The chain uses TRBV5-1 and TRBJ1-2; possible D gene TRBD1, 5 bases. Germline V CDR1 and CDR2: SGHRS, YFSETQ. The CDR3 is 14 residues long. The CDR3 DNA follows: TGCGCCAGCAGCTTGGGGACATGGAACTATGTCTACACCTTC. This translates into CASSLGTWNYVYTF.

The chain recombines TRBV3-1 with TRBJ1-6; no firm D call. Deletions cut 5 bases from V and 5 bases from J, with 1 base between. The germline gives CDR1 LGHDT, CDR2 YNNKEL (reference sequence). This CDR3 is built from 11 residues. The DNA for the CDR3 is TGTGCCAGCAGCGATAATTCACCCCTCCACTTT. Amino acids: CASSDNSPLHF.

The chain uses TRBV20-1 and TRBJ2-4; 12 bases align to TRBD1. V shed 7 bases, J shed 2 bases, and the junction held 9 bases outside the gene matches. This CDR3 region has 16 residues. CDR1 DFQATT and CDR2 SNEGSKA come from the germline V gene (reference sequence). The CDR3 here is CSVIRDRGRSKNIQYF. The CDR3 DNA is TGCAGTGTCATTCGGGACAGGGGGCGGTCCAAAAACATTCAGTACTTC.

V usage is TRBV9 and J usage is TRBJ1-1; possible D gene TRBD1, 5 bases. CDR3 length equals 15 residues. Trimming took off 5 bases at V and 3 bases at J, with 17 bases between the two ends. Germline CDR1 is SGDLS and CDR2 is YYNGEE. The CDR3, as DNA: TGTGCCAGCAGAGTTGGGCAGGGCGTGCACACTGAAGCTTTCTTT. Its translation is CASRVGQGVHTEAFF.

This clone was counted between two and nine times. The chain couples TRBV28 to TRBJ1-2; no definite D call. V shed 4 bases and J shed 2 bases, with 11 bases lying between them. Germline CDR1 reads MDHEN; CDR2 reads SYDVKM. This CDR3 has 14 amino acids. For the CDR3, the DNA is TGTGCCAGCAGTTACATCGGTGGAAACTATGGCTACACCTTC. Its translation: CASSYIGGNYGYTF.

This clone qualifies as medium-sized. The genes are TRBV6-1 and TRBJ1-2; 7 bases match TRBD1. The CDR3 runs 14 residues. The V and J ends lost 4 bases and 8 bases, in that order; junction bases with no gene match: 10. Per germline, CDR1 MNHNS and CDR2 SASEGT. CDR3: CASSANTGVDGYTF. CDR3 DNA: TGTGCCAGCAGTGCAAATACAGGGGTCGACGGCTACACCTTC.

This clone has only a few counts. The genes are TRBV27 and TRBJ2-7, with D perhaps matching TRBD2 (5 bases). V gave up 5 bases and J gave up 6 bases, with 20 bases separating them. The CDR3 sequence is 15 residues long. CDR1 is MNHEY, CDR2 SMNVEV, per germline (reference sequence). The CDR3 sequence is CASSEDTPPGSEQYF. CDR3 nucleotide sequence: TGTGCCAGCAGTGAAGACACCCCCCCTGGGAGCGAGCAGTACTTC.

This clone was seen more than once but under ten times. The J gene is TRBJ2-7, the V gene TRBV19; weak D call: TRBD2 (5 bases). Germline V gene sequence: CDR1 LNHDA, CDR2 SQIVND (reference sequence). V lost 9 bases to trimming and J lost 4 bases, with 16 bases between them. CDR3 length: 13 amino acids. The CDR3 is CASQRQCRYEQYF. DNA of the CDR3: TGTGCCAGCCAGCGGCAGTGCCGTTACGAGCAGTACTTC.

This chain links TRBV6-1 with TRBJ2-2, with TRBD1 as a possible D gene (5 bases). The germline V gene encodes CDR1 MNHNS and CDR2 SASEGT. CDR3 size: 14 residues. The V end was cut by 8 bases, the J end by 1 base, with 11 bases between. In DNA form, the CDR3 reads TGTGCCAGCCCCCGACAGAAGAACACCGGGGAGCTGTTTTTT. Residues: CASPRQKNTGELFF.

This clone has only a few counts. This clone may be a read error of a much larger clone one base away. At the DNA level, this CDR3 is encoded by other sequences in the same sample as well. CDR3 region: CASSNRPKPTDTQYF. CDR3 sequence (DNA): TGTGCCAGCAGTAATCGACCAAAGCCCACAGATACGCAGTATTTT. J is TRBJ2-3 and V is TRBV2, with unresolved D. V was cut by 5 bases and J by 2 bases, with 14 bases left in between. The CDR3 extends over 15 amino acids. CDR1 and CDR2 from the germline V gene are SNHLY and FYNNEI.

This clone appeared a few times. The rearrangement joins TRBV10-3 to TRBJ2-3; a possible D gene is TRBD2 (5 bases). The CDR3 spans 16 residues. Germline-derived CDR1 and CDR2 are ENHRY and SYGVKD. V gave up 0 bases and J gave up 5 bases, with 15 bases separating them. For the CDR3, the DNA is TGTGCCATCAGTGAGTCGAGCGGAATGAGTGGAGATACGCAGTATTTT. It specifies CAISESSGMSGDTQYF.

This clone has a count of ten or more. CDR3 sequence reads: CASSPVGQSNQPQHF. The CDR3 nucleotides read TGTGCCAGCAGCCCAGTGGGACAGAGCAATCAGCCCCAGCATTTT. The chain recombines TRBV4-2 with TRBJ1-5, with 7 bases identical to TRBD1. There are 15 residues in the CDR3. Germline values: CDR1 LGHNA, CDR2 YNFKEQ. V trimming: 4 bases; J trimming: 1 base; junction bases outside the gene matches: 4.

The V call is TRBV28, the J call TRBJ2-7; D is perhaps TRBD2 (5 bases). CDR1 is MDHEN and CDR2 is SYDVKM in the germline V gene. V was clipped by 4 bases and J by 2 bases, with 12 bases between them. The CDR3 totals 14 residues. CDR3: CASSYDYGPYEQYF. The CDR3 bases are TGTGCCAGCAGTTACGACTACGGACCCTACGAGCAGTACTTC. The variable domain in full, with the rest retrieved from reference TRBV28 and TRBJ2-7, is DVKVTQSSRYLVKRTGEKVFLECVQDMDHENMFWYRQDPGLGLRLIYFSYDVKMKEKGDIPEGYSVSREKKERFSLILESASTNQTSMYLCASSYDYGPYEQYFGPGTRLTVT.

The genes are TRBV5-5 and TRBJ2-5, with D hard to call. V dropped 5 bases and J dropped 1 base, with 12 bases sitting between them. The length of the CDR3 is 14 residues. Germline lookup yields CDR1 SGHKS and CDR2 YYEKEE (reference sequence). In DNA, the CDR3 is TGTGCCAGCAGTGGCCGATCTTCCCAAGAGACCCAGTACTTC. As protein: CASSGRSSQETQYF.

This clone was counted ten times or more. The chain joins TRBV27 to TRBJ1-1; D not resolved. Germline loops: CDR1 MNHEY, CDR2 SMNVEV (reference sequence). V was shortened by 2 bases and J by 0 bases, with 7 bases between the two germline ends. CDR3 length: 14 residues. The CDR3 reads CASSLSGMNTEAFF. CDR3 DNA sequence: TGTGCCAGCAGTTTAAGTGGAATGAACACTGAAGCTTTCTTT.

The sample holds many counts of this clone. J is TRBJ2-7 and V is TRBV11-2; D not resolved. CDR1 is SGHAT, CDR2 FQNNGV, per germline. The CDR3 spans 14 residues. V gave up 1 base and J gave up 1 base, with 8 bases separating them. The CDR3 DNA reads as TGTGCCAGCAGCTTAGCTGCCGGTTCCTACGAGCAGTACTTC. Translated: CASSLAAGSYEQYF.

This clone has more than one count but fewer than ten. The gene calls are TRBV28 and TRBJ1-1; the match to TRBD1 covers 9 bases. The CDR3 sequence is 17 residues long. CDR1 is MDHEN, CDR2 SYDVKM, per germline. Trimming took 6 bases from V and 3 from J; bases not matched to a gene: 14. The CDR3 reads CASSSKGQGKWYTEAFF. In DNA, the CDR3 is TGTGCCAGCAGCTCAAAGGGACAGGGAAAATGGTACACTGAAGCTTTCTTT. Drawing the rest from reference TRBV28 and TRBJ1-1, the complete variable domain is DVKVTQSSRYLVKRTGEKVFLECVQDMDHENMFWYRQDPGLGLRLIYFSYDVKMKEKGDIPEGYSVSREKKERFSLILESASTNQTSMYLCASSSKGQGKWYTEAFFGQGTRLTVV.

V is TRBV19 and J is TRBJ2-7; TRBD1 matches 9 bases. V was pared by 7 bases and J by 1 base, with 8 bases of the junction left unmatched. Germline CDR1 LNHDA, CDR2 SQIVND (reference sequence). The CDR3 is made up of 15 amino acids. The CDR3 DNA sequence: TGTGCCAGTACGACTGGGACAGGGAATTCCTACGAGCAGTACTTC. This encodes CASTTGTGNSYEQYF.